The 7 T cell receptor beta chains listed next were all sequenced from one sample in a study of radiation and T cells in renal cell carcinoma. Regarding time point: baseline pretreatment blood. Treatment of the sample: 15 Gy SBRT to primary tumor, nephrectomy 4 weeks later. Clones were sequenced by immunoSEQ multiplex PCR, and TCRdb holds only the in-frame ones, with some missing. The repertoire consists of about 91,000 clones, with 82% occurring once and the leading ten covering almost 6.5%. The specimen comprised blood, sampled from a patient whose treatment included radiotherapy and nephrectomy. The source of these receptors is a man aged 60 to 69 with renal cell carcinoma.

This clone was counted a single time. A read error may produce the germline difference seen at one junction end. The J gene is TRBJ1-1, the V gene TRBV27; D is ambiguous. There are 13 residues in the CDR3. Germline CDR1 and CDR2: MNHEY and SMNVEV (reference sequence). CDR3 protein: CASSTALKTEAFF. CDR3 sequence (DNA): TGTGCCAGCAGTACGGCCTTGAAGACTGAAGCTTTCTTT.

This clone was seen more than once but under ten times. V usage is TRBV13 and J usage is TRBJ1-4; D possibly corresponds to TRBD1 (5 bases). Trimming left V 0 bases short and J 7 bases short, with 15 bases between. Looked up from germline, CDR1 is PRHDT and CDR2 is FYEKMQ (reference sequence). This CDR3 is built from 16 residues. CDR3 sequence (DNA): TGTGCCAGCAGCTTAGGAGCGGAGGGGACCGGTGAAAAACTGTTTTTT. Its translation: CASSLGAEGTGEKLFF.

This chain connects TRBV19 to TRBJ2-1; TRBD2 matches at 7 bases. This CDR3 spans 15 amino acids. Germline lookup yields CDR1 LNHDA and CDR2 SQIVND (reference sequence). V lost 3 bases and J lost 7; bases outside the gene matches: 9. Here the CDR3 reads CASSMGAGSGNEQFF. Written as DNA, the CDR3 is TGTGCCAGTAGTATGGGAGCGGGGAGCGGTAATGAGCAGTTCTTC.

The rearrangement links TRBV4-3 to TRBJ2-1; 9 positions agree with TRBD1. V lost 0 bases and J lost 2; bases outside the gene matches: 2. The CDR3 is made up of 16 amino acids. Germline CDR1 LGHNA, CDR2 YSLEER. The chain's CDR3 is CASSQDDRGAYNEQFF. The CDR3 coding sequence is TGCGCCAGCAGCCAAGATGACAGGGGGGCCTACAATGAGCAGTTCTTC.

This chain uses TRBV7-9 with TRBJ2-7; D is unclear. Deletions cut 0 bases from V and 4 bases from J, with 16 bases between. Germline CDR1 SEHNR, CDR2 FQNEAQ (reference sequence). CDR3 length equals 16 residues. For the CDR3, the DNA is TGTGCCAGCAGCTTAGCCCCAGCAGCGATAGGTTACGAGCAGTACTTC. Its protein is CASSLAPAAIGYEQYF.

CDR3 sequence: CATHMGAGFDEQYF. In DNA, the CDR3 is TGTGCCACCCATATGGGGGCTGGTTTCGACGAGCAGTACTTC. J is TRBJ2-7 and V is TRBV5-5; the D gene is possibly TRBD1 (6 bases). CDR1 is SGHKS, CDR2 YYEKEE, per germline (reference sequence). The ends were cut back, 9 bases at V and 5 bases at J, with 21 bases in the middle. CDR3 size: 14 residues. The full variable domain, its missing parts supplied by reference TRBV5-5 and TRBJ2-7, is DAGVTQSPTHLIKTRGQQVTLRCSPISGHKSVSWYQQVLGQGPQFIFQYYEKEERGRGNFPDRFSARQFPNYSSELNVNALLLGDSALYLCATHMGAGFDEQYFGPGTRLTVT.

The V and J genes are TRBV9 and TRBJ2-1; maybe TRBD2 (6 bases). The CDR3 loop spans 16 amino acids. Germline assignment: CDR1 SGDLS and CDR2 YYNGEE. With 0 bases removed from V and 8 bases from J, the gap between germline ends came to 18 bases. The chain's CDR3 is CASSVAIGTSSHEQFF. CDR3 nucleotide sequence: TGTGCCAGCAGCGTAGCTATCGGTACTAGCTCCCATGAGCAGTTCTTC.